The 7 T cell receptor beta chains given below trace back to one sample, sequenced in a study of blood T cells in healthy people across ages. With a J-beta primer mix and a sample-barcoded 5' primer, a second PCR ran roughly 7 to 11 cycles. One entry per CDR3 protein results from TCRdb running MiXCR on the 5' RACE reads. Of 800,000 or so distinct CDR3 sequences listed, 62% are singletons. Sequencing was performed on blood. The receptors here all came from a man aged 25 to 40 in good health.

This clonotype has just a few counts. J is TRBJ2-3 and V is TRBV20-1; 9 bases are shared with TRBD1. The CDR3 runs 14 residues. Germline CDR1 and CDR2: DFQATT and SNEGSKA (reference sequence). Unmatched junction bases numbered 8, after V lost 6 bases and J lost 4 bases. In DNA, the CDR3 is TGCAGTGCGTCCGGGACAGGGAGTCCAGATACGCAGTATTTT. As protein: CSASGTGSPDTQYF.

V is TRBV15 and J is TRBJ2-3, with D maybe TRBD1 (7 bases). The germline V gene has CDR1 LNHNV and CDR2 YYDKDF (reference sequence). The CDR3 totals 12 residues. With 8 bases removed from V and 10 bases from J, the gap between germline ends came to 16 bases. This chain's CDR3 is CATGGGSLSQYF. In nucleotides, the CDR3 is TGTGCCACCGGAGGGGGCTCCCTCTCGCAGTATTTT.

The chain recombines TRBV2 with TRBJ2-4; 9 bases align to TRBD1. This CDR3 spans 13 amino acids. V dropped 7 bases and J dropped 7; count of bases not matched to a gene: 5. Germline V gene data show CDR1 as SNHLY and CDR2 as FYNNEI. CDR3: CASTAGQGNIQYF. The CDR3 DNA sequence: TGTGCCAGCACGGCGGGACAGGGTAACATTCAGTACTTC.

V usage is TRBV11-3 and J usage is TRBJ2-5; 13 bases align to TRBD2. Unmatched junction bases numbered 8, after V lost 5 bases and J lost 5 bases. Germline V gene lookup returns CDR1 SGHNT and CDR2 YENEEA. This CDR3 spans 16 amino acids. The CDR3 DNA reads TGTGCCAGCAGCCTAGGGACTAGCGGGGTGGTGGAGACCCAGTACTTC. It translates to CASSLGTSGVVETQYF.

DNA for the CDR3: TGTGCCAGCAGCGGGACTAGCGGAGAGTCCGAGCAGTACTTC. This encodes CASSGTSGESEQYF. This chain links TRBV9 with TRBJ2-4; 10 bases match TRBD2. The J call could be wrong; TRBJ2-7 is a better fit for the DNA end. This CDR3 is 14 amino acids long. The germline CDR1 and CDR2 sequences are SGDLS and YYNGEE.

The chain recombines TRBV11-2 with TRBJ2-5; tentatively, D is TRBD2 (6 bases). V shed 2 bases and J shed 5 bases, with 15 bases lying between them. This CDR3 has 15 amino acids. Germline V gives CDR1 SGHAT, CDR2 FQNNGV. CDR3 bases: TGTGCCAGCAGCTTAAGGGGCGGGGCGGATGAGACCCAGTACTTC. It specifies CASSLRGGADETQYF.

CDR3 in amino acids: CASSRRTRHLTEAFF. CDR3 DNA: TGTGCCAGCAGCCGACGGACCCGACACCTCACTGAAGCTTTCTTT. V is TRBV16 and J is TRBJ1-1; D ambiguous. The CDR3 is made up of 15 amino acids. Germline V lookup: CDR1 KGHSY, CDR2 FQNENV. V dropped 4 bases and J dropped 4 bases, with 16 bases sitting between them.